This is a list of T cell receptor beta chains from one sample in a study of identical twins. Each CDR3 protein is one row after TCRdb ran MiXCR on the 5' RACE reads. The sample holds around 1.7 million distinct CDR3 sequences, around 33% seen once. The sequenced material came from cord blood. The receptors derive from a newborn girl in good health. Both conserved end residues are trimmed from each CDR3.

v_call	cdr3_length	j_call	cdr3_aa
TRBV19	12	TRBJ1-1	ASIGTPVDTEAF
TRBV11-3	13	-	ASSLASGINNEQY
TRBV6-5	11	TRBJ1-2	ASSYGSDRGYT
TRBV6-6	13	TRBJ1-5	ASSYGDSGNQPQH
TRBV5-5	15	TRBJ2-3	ASSLNPQGSLKDTQY
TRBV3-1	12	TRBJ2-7	ASSPGLIAYEQY
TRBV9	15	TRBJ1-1	ASSPGQGPLGDTEAF
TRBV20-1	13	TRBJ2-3	SALGLASSTDTQY
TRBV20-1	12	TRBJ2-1	SAPGQGTYNEQF
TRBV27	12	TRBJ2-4	ASSLSSGSNEQY
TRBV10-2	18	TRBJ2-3	ASSDRLPGTSGIGTDTQY
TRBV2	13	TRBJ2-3	ASSVTGAPSDTQY
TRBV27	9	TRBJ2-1	ASIRYNEQF
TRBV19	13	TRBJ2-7	ASSMRAAGPYEQY
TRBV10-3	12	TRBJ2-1	AITPQTGSYEQF
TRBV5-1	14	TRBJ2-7	ASRPNRDRDLYEQY
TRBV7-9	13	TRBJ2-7	ASSPRGLLSNEQY
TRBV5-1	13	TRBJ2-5	ASSSPGRDQETQY
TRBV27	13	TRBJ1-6	ASSLPGTGFSPLH
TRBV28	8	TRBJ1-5	AMGDQPQH
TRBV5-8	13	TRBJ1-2	ASSLAGGNRYGYT
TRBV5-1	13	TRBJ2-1	ASSLASGEGNEQF
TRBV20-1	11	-	SALTSNDYEQY
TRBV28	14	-	ASSLSAPSSYNEQY
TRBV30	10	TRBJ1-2	AWSVVPYGYT
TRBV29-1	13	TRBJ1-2	SVEVTPTGGNGHT
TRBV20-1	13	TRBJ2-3	SALRSAGNTDTQY
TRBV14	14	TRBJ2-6	ASSSLAGAGANVLT
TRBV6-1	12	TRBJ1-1	ASSTYRGGTEAF
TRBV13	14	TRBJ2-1	ASSASLGPSYNEQF
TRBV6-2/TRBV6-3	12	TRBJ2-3	ASSPGTRRNTQY
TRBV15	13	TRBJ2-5	ATSRDGRIQETQY
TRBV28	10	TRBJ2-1	ASSLRALEQF
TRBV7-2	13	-	ASSLGDRMLYEQY
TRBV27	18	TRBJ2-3	ASSLAMTSSAAGGPDTQY
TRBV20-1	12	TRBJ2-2	RADSGTYTGELF
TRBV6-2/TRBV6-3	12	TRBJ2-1	ASSYSGSYNEQF
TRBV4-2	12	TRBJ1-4	ASSQGQGREKLF
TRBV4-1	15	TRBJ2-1	ASSPGTSGGSYNEQF
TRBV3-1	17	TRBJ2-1	ASSRRLRGSSGSYNEQF
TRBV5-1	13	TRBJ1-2	ASSLTGQGDYGYT
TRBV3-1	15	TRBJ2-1	ASSQDEERGAVNEQF
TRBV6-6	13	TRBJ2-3	ATRGGPASTDTQY
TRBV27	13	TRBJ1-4	ASSLSGARVEKLF
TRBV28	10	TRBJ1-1	ASGALDTEAF
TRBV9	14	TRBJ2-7	ASGNGTSGRYGEQY
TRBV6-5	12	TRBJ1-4	ASSPDRRGEKLF
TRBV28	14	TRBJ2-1	ASSSPDRLSYNEQF
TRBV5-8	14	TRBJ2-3	ASSLRDKGFPDTQY
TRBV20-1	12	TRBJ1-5	SAMEQGFNQPQH
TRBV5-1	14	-	ASSLRTSGGGQTQY
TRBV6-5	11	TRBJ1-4	ASSQVRGEKLF
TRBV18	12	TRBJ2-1	ASSPGAEGNEQF